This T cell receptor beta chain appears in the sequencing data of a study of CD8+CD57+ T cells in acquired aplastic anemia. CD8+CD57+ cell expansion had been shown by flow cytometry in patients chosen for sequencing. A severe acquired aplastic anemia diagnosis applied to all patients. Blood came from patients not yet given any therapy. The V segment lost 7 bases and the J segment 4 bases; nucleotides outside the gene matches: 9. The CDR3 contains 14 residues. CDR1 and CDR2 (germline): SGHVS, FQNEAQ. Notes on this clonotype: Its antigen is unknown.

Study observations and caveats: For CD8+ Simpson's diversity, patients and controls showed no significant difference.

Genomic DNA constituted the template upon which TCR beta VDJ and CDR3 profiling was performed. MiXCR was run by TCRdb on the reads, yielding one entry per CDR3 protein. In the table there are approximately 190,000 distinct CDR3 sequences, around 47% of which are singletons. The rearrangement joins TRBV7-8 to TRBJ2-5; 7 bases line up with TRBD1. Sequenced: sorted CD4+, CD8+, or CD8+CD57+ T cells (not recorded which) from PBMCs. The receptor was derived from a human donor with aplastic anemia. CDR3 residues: CASTTRDRGETQYF. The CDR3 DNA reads TGTGCCAGCACCACCCGGGACAGAGGAGAGACCCAGTACTTC. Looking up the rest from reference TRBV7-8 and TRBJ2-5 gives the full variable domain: GAGVSQSPRYKVAKRGQDVALRCDPISGHVSLFWYQQALGQGPEFLTYFQNEAQLDKSGLPSDRFFAERPEGSVSTLKIQRTQQEDSAVYLCASTTRDRGETQYFGPGTRLLVL.